Listed below are T cell receptor beta chains from one sample, sequenced in a study of spatial heterogeneity in lung cancer. TCRdb reprocessed the 5' RACE reads via MiXCR and lists one record per CDR3 protein. The table includes 15,000 or so distinct CDR3 sequences, around 4.7% detected once. The sample here was lung tumor tissue, taken at surgery. The receptor source for this set is a female donor with early-stage non-small cell lung cancer. Each CDR3 is given with its conserved first and last residue. Each record gives: CDR3 protein, CDR3 DNA, clone size, J gene, D gene, V gene. D genes are given only for firm matches. Only part of the rows carry a size: once, few, many, or a class if the clone is expanded.

CDR3 protein: CASSFMVAGEQYF
CDR3 DNA: TGTGCCAGCAGTTTTATGGTTGCAGGGGAGCAGTACTTC
clone size: many
J gene: TRBJ2-7
D gene: -
V gene: TRBV28

CDR3 protein: CAIRESSGANVLTF
CDR3 DNA: TGTGCCATCAGGGAGAGCTCTGGGGCCAACGTCCTGACTTTC
clone size: many
J gene: TRBJ2-6
D gene: -
V gene: TRBV10-3

CDR3 protein: CASSLGEVLRDNEQFF
CDR3 DNA: TGTGCCAGCAGCTTAGGTGAGGTCTTGAGGGACAATGAGCAGTTCTTC
clone size: many
J gene: TRBJ2-1
D gene: -
V gene: TRBV7-9

CDR3 protein: CAISATVGGELFF
CDR3 DNA: TGTGCCATCAGTGCGACGGTGGGCGGGGAGCTGTTTTTT
clone size: many
J gene: TRBJ2-2
D gene: -
V gene: TRBV10-3

CDR3 protein: CASSLTGAGNTIYF
CDR3 DNA: TGTGCCAGCAGTCTAACAGGGGCCGGAAACACCATATATTTT
clone size: many
J gene: TRBJ1-3
D gene: TRBD1
V gene: TRBV6-1

CDR3 protein: CASSRRTGNEKLFF
CDR3 DNA: TGCGCCAGCAGCCGCCGGACAGGGAATGAAAAACTGTTTTTT
clone size: medium-sized
J gene: TRBJ1-4
D gene: TRBD1
V gene: TRBV4-3

CDR3 protein: CASSLNGQDYEQYF
CDR3 DNA: TGTGCCAGCAGTCTAAATGGACAGGACTACGAGCAGTACTTC
clone size: many
J gene: TRBJ2-7
D gene: TRBD1
V gene: TRBV12-3/TRBV12-4

CDR3 protein: CAISFRQGGDTQYF
CDR3 DNA: TGTGCCATCAGTTTCCGACAGGGTGGAGATACGCAGTATTTT
clone size: many
J gene: TRBJ2-3
D gene: TRBD1
V gene: TRBV10-3

CDR3 protein: CASSSLPPGQAYEQYF
CDR3 DNA: TGTGCCAGCAGCTCGCTACCTCCGGGACAGGCCTACGAGCAGTACTTC
clone size: medium-sized
J gene: TRBJ2-7
D gene: TRBD1
V gene: TRBV7-9

CDR3 protein: CASSLRQGQQYF
CDR3 DNA: TGTGCCAGCAGCTTAAGACAGGGCCAGCAGTACTTC
clone size: many
J gene: TRBJ2-7
D gene: TRBD1
V gene: TRBV6-6

CDR3 protein: CSASRDRGLPQYF
CDR3 DNA: TGCAGTGCTAGCCGGGACAGGGGGCTCCCGCAGTACTTC
clone size: many
J gene: TRBJ2-7
D gene: TRBD1
V gene: TRBV20-1

CDR3 protein: CASWDSRWANYGYTF
CDR3 DNA: TGTGCCAGCTGGGACTCCAGGTGGGCTAACTATGGCTACACCTTC
clone size: many
J gene: TRBJ1-2
D gene: -
V gene: TRBV6-1

CDR3 protein: CAPGGGDPPSTDTQYF
CDR3 DNA: TGTGCTCCCGGGGGGGGGGACCCTCCCAGCACAGATACGCAGTATTTT
clone size: many
J gene: TRBJ2-3
D gene: TRBD2
V gene: TRBV10-3

CDR3 protein: CASSSPGTTSTDTQYF
CDR3 DNA: TGTGCCAGCAGCTCCCCCGGGACAACTAGCACAGATACGCAGTATTTT
clone size: many
J gene: TRBJ2-3
D gene: -
V gene: TRBV7-9

CDR3 protein: CASGGGSPLHF
CDR3 DNA: TGTGCCAGCGGGGGGGGATCACCCCTCCACTTT
clone size: -
J gene: TRBJ1-6
D gene: -
V gene: TRBV27

CDR3 protein: CASRTGGAAGELFF
CDR3 DNA: TGTGCCAGCAGAACAGGGGGCGCCGCCGGGGAGCTGTTTTTT
clone size: few
J gene: TRBJ2-2
D gene: TRBD1
V gene: TRBV27

CDR3 protein: CASSPLPSGVSYNEQFF
CDR3 DNA: TGTGCCAGCTCACCCCTGCCTAGCGGGGTATCCTACAATGAGCAGTTCTTC
clone size: many
J gene: TRBJ2-1
D gene: TRBD2
V gene: TRBV18

CDR3 protein: CSAAGRGNEKLFF
CDR3 DNA: TGCAGTGCTGCTGGCAGGGGGAATGAAAAACTGTTTTTT
clone size: many
J gene: TRBJ1-4
D gene: TRBD1
V gene: TRBV20-1

CDR3 protein: CASSLLATDTQYF
CDR3 DNA: TGTGCCAGCAGTTTGCTAGCGACGGATACGCAGTATTTT
clone size: many
J gene: TRBJ2-3
D gene: -
V gene: TRBV6-6

CDR3 protein: CASSYAGGPWNEQFF
CDR3 DNA: TGTGCCAGCAGTTACGCGGGGGGGCCTTGGAATGAGCAGTTCTTC
clone size: many
J gene: TRBJ2-1
D gene: TRBD2
V gene: TRBV6-2/TRBV6-3

CDR3 protein: CASSPGTGGSNQPQHF
CDR3 DNA: TGTGCCAGCTCACCGGGGACAGGGGGTAGCAATCAGCCCCAGCATTTT
clone size: many
J gene: TRBJ1-5
D gene: TRBD1
V gene: TRBV18

CDR3 protein: CASSILNSPLHF
CDR3 DNA: TGTGCCAGCAGCATTCTGAATTCACCCCTCCACTTT
clone size: few
J gene: TRBJ1-6
D gene: -
V gene: TRBV11-1

CDR3 protein: CASSLDLAGEQFF
CDR3 DNA: TGTGCCAGCAGCTTAGATCTAGCGGGCGAGCAGTTCTTC
clone size: many
J gene: TRBJ2-1
D gene: TRBD2
V gene: TRBV7-8

CDR3 protein: CSALAPNRILDREGYTF
CDR3 DNA: TGCAGTGCTCTAGCCCCCAATCGCATATTAGACAGGGAAGGCTACACCTTC
clone size: many
J gene: TRBJ1-2
D gene: TRBD1
V gene: TRBV20-1

CDR3 protein: CASSEDNSGANVLTF
CDR3 DNA: TGTGCCAGCAGTGAAGACAACTCTGGGGCCAACGTCCTGACTTTC
clone size: -
J gene: TRBJ2-6
D gene: -
V gene: TRBV6-1